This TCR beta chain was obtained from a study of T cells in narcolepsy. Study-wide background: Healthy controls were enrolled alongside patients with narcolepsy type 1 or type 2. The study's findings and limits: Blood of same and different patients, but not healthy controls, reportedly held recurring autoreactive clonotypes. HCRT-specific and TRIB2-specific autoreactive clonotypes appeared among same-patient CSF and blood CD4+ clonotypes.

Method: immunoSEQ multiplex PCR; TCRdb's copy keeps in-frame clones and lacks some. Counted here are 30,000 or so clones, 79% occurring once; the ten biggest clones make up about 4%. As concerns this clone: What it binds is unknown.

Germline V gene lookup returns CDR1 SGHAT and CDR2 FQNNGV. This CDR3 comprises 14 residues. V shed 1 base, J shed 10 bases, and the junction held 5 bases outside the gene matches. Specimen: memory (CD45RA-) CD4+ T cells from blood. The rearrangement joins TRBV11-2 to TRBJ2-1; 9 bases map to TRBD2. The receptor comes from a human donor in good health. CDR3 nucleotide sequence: TGTGCCAGCAGCTTAGGTGGACTAGCGAGCGAGCAGTTCTTC. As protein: CASSLGGLASEQFF.